Presented here are 23 T cell receptor beta chains from one specimen sequenced in a study of control samples from healthy donors and cancer patients. Assay used: immunoSEQ multiplex PCR; TCRdb lists only in-frame clones, some missing. The repertoire has under 450,000 clones, about nine tenths of them found once; the top ten carry 5% to 8%. Material for sequencing was PBMCs. The receptors shown here come from a man aged 40-50 years with head and neck cancer.

The V and J genes are TRBV3-1 (or the pseudogene TRBV3-2) and TRBJ1-4; unclear D gene. Germline V gene sequence: CDR1 LGHDT, CDR2 YNNKEL (reference sequence). This CDR3 is 14 amino acids long. V dropped 1 base and J dropped 4 bases, with 7 bases sitting between them. The CDR3 spells CASSQVQVNEKLFF. The CDR3 bases are TGTGCCAGCAGCCAAGTGCAGGTTAATGAAAAACTGTTTTTT.

The chain recombines TRBV7-2 with TRBJ2-2; TRBD2 matches at 12 bases. This CDR3 has 15 amino acids. Germline lookup yields CDR1 SGHTA and CDR2 FQGNSA. V lost 4 bases to trimming and J lost 4 bases; unmatched junction nucleotides: 1. CDR3 sequence: CASSSSGGATGELFF. CDR3 sequence (DNA): TGTGCCAGCAGCTCTAGCGGGGGGGCCACCGGGGAGCTGTTTTTT.

The rearrangement links TRBV7-9 to TRBJ2-7; D is unclear. V lost 3 bases and J lost 2, with 8 bases in between. This CDR3 is built from 13 residues. CDR1 SEHNR and CDR2 FQNEAQ come from the germline V gene (reference sequence). CDR3 sequence: CASSFGRTYEQYF. The CDR3 DNA sequence: TGTGCCAGCAGCTTTGGGCGGACCTACGAGCAGTACTTC.

CDR3 in amino acids: CASSFPGQGLGPEAFF. DNA of the CDR3: TGTGCCAGCAGTTTCCCAGGGCAGGGATTGGGGCCTGAAGCTTTCTTT. The rearrangement links TRBV28 to TRBJ1-1, with D possibly TRBD1 on 5 matching bases. Germline V gene data show CDR1 as MDHEN and CDR2 as SYDVKM. CDR3 length: 16 amino acids. V dropped 3 bases and J dropped 6 bases, with 20 bases sitting between them.

In this sample, this clone turned up a few times. This chain connects TRBV7-9 to TRBJ1-1; no definite D call. The germline V and J ends were trimmed by 1 base and 6 bases, with 9 bases remaining between them. This CDR3 is 13 amino acids long. From germline, CDR1 is SEHNR and CDR2 FQNEAQ (reference sequence). The CDR3 sequence: CASSLGGYAEAFF. DNA for the CDR3: TGTGCCAGCAGCTTAGGTGGTTACGCTGAAGCTTTCTTT.

J is TRBJ2-3 and V is TRBV29-1, with 11 bases fitting TRBD2. Germline CDR1 reads SQVTM; CDR2 reads ANQGSEA. This CDR3 is 14 amino acids long. With V trimmed by 7 bases and J by 11 bases, 14 bases remained unmatched. CDR3 DNA: TGCAGCGCCTCCATAGCGGGAGGGCACAAGGTGCAGTATTTT. Protein: CSASIAGGHKVQYF.

The chain is built from TRBV9 and TRBJ1-5, with D tentatively TRBD1 (5 bases). V lost 6 bases to trimming and J lost 4 bases, with 17 bases between them. CDR1 is SGDLS and CDR2 is YYNGEE in the germline V gene. The CDR3 runs to 15 residues. CDR3 loop: CASKGTGFWNQPQHF. The CDR3 coding sequence is TGTGCCAGCAAGGGGACGGGCTTTTGGAATCAGCCCCAGCATTTT. The variable domain in full, with the rest retrieved from reference TRBV9 and TRBJ1-5, is DSGVTQTPKHLITATGQRVTLRCSPRSGDLSVYWYQQSLDQGLQFLIQYYNGEERAKGNILERFSAQQFPDLHSELNLSSLELGDSALYFCASKGTGFWNQPQHFGDGTRLSIL.

The rearrangement links TRBV6-2 or TRBV6-3 to TRBJ2-1, with 10 bases aligning to TRBD2. V was pared by 4 bases and J by 6 bases, with 9 bases of the junction left unmatched. The germline CDR1 and CDR2 sequences are MNHEY and SVGEGT. The CDR3 length is 16 residues. CDR3 sequence reads: CASSSSTSGRGNEQFF. CDR3 in DNA: TGTGCCAGCAGTTCCTCGACTAGCGGGCGGGGCAATGAGCAGTTCTTC.

V gene TRBV3-1 (or the pseudogene TRBV3-2) combines with J gene TRBJ2-6; D may match TRBD1 or TRBD2 (5 bases each). V lost 5 bases, J lost 4 bases, and 9 bases lay in between. CDR1 and CDR2 from the germline V gene are LGHDT and YNNKEL (reference sequence). The CDR3 spans 14 residues. The CDR3 spells CASSSRGGANVLTF. CDR3 DNA: TGTGCCAGCAGCTCACGGGGCGGGGCCAACGTCCTGACTTTC.

This clone was recorded once. The chain combines TRBV5-5 with TRBJ1-1; 7 bases fit TRBD1. This CDR3 is built from 15 residues. CDR1 and CDR2 from the germline V gene are SGHKS and YYEKEE (reference sequence). V lost 1 base, J lost 4 bases, and 7 bases stayed unmatched. DNA for the CDR3: TGTGCCAGCAGCTTGATCACAGGGGACGCCACTGAAGCTTTCTTT. It codes for CASSLITGDATEAFF.

The gene calls are TRBV5-1 and TRBJ2-1; TRBD1 matches 10 bases. J lost 5 bases, V lost 0 bases, and 2 bases had no gene match. CDR3 length: 15 amino acids. Per the germline V gene, CDR1 is SGHRS and CDR2 is YFSETQ. The CDR3 DNA reads as TGCGCCAGCAGCTTGGGACAGGGGGCCCACAATGAGCAGTTCTTC. Translated, it gives CASSLGQGAHNEQFF.

The chain joins TRBV28 to TRBJ2-7; 10 positions agree with TRBD1. The CDR3 is made up of 14 amino acids. Per the germline V gene, CDR1 is MDHEN and CDR2 is SYDVKM. V lost 8 bases, J lost 3 bases, and 7 bases stayed unmatched. The CDR3 here is CASRPGQGNYEQYF. Written as DNA, the CDR3 is TGTGCCAGCCGCCCGGGACAGGGGAACTACGAGCAGTACTTC.

The chain uses TRBV3-1 (or the pseudogene TRBV3-2) and TRBJ1-2; D perhaps matches TRBD1 (5 bases). The germline V and J ends were trimmed by 1 base and 7 bases, with 13 bases remaining between them. The CDR3 covers 14 residues. CDR1 is LGHDT and CDR2 is YNNKEL in the germline V gene (reference sequence). CDR3 bases: TGTGCCAGCAGCCAAGTTGAGGGACTCTTTGGCTACACCTTC. Translation gives CASSQVEGLFGYTF.

This chain connects TRBV7-8 to TRBJ1-2, with D perhaps TRBD1 (5 bases). The CDR3 has 14 residues. The ends were cut back, 1 base at V and 4 bases at J, with 10 bases in the middle. CDR1 and CDR2 (germline): SGHVS, FQNEAQ. The CDR3 is CASSLEETVYGYTF. The CDR3 DNA sequence: TGTGCCAGCAGCTTAGAAGAGACAGTCTATGGCTACACCTTC.

This clone was seen a single time. The chain links TRBV18 to TRBJ2-3, with D unclear. V was clipped by 6 bases and J by 4 bases, with 8 bases between them. The CDR3 has 12 amino acids. The germline CDR1 and CDR2 sequences are KGHSH and LQKENI. CDR3 in DNA: TGTGCCAGCTCCCCCTTGCCAGATACGCAGTATTTT. Residues: CASSPLPDTQYF.

The J gene is TRBJ2-7, the V gene TRBV4-1; D could derive from TRBD1 or TRBD2 (5 bases each). Germline CDR1 and CDR2: MGHRA and YSYEKL. Trimming shortened V by 3 bases and J by 7 bases, and 25 bases separated the two germline ends. The CDR3 consists of 17 residues. The chain's CDR3 is CASSQGPSDFLGMEQYF. CDR3 DNA: TGCGCCAGCAGCCAGGGGCCCTCGGACTTTCTTGGCATGGAGCAGTACTTC.

V usage is TRBV6-6 and J usage is TRBJ1-4; maybe TRBD1 (6 bases). The CDR3 has 15 amino acids. CDR1 MNHNY and CDR2 SVGAGI come from the germline V gene (reference sequence). V was clipped by 6 bases and J by 0 bases, with 11 bases between them. The CDR3 DNA sequence: TGTGCCAGCAGAGCCCGGACAGCAACTAATGAAAAACTGTTTTTT. It codes for CASRARTATNEKLFF.

The V gene is TRBV2, the J gene TRBJ2-7; D possibly corresponds to TRBD2 (5 bases). V lost 6 bases and J lost 3, with 12 bases in between. The germline V gene encodes CDR1 SNHLY and CDR2 FYNNEI. The CDR3 covers 13 residues. The CDR3 sequence: CASRPGFSYEQYF. Written as DNA, the CDR3 is TGTGCCAGCAGACCGGGATTCAGCTACGAGCAGTACTTC.

The rearrangement uses TRBV6-6 and TRBJ1-1; 8 nucleotides line up with TRBD1. Germline-derived CDR1 and CDR2 are MNHNY and SVGAGI (reference sequence). This CDR3 is 14 amino acids long. J lost 4 bases, V lost 5 bases, and 6 bases had no gene match. The CDR3 is CASSRTGRVTEAFF. In nucleotides, the CDR3 is TGTGCCAGCAGTCGGACAGGGCGGGTCACTGAAGCTTTCTTT.

V and J are TRBV10-2 and TRBJ1-6; the D is unclear. Germline CDR1 and CDR2: WSHSY and SAAADI. The V gene lost 2 bases and the J gene lost 7 bases, with 12 bases spanning the gap. This CDR3 is built from 15 residues. The CDR3 region has the DNA TGCGCCAGCAGTGAGGCTATAGGGCGGAATTCACCCCTCCACTTT. This translates into CASSEAIGRNSPLHF.

The genes are TRBV28 and TRBJ2-7; D may be TRBD1 (5 bases). The V and J ends lost 5 bases and 2 bases respectively, with 13 bases between them. Per the germline V gene, CDR1 is MDHEN and CDR2 is SYDVKM. The CDR3 has 14 residues. The CDR3 sequence: CASSPGIRAYEQYF. As DNA, the CDR3 is TGTGCCAGCAGTCCAGGGATCAGAGCCTACGAGCAGTACTTC.

The chain is built from TRBV18 and TRBJ2-7; D is possibly TRBD1 (7 bases). This CDR3 comprises 14 residues. Trimming took off 3 bases at V and 3 bases at J, with 12 bases between the two ends. Germline loops: CDR1 KGHSH, CDR2 LQKENI. CDR3 DNA: TGTGCCAGCTCACCGCCCAGGGGGGACTACGAGCAGTACTTC. Amino acid sequence: CASSPPRGDYEQYF.

V and J are TRBV28 and TRBJ2-3, with D maybe TRBD2 (5 bases). Trimming cost V 6 bases and J 2 bases, with 30 bases left between them. The CDR3 runs to 20 residues. Germline CDR1 reads MDHEN; CDR2 reads SYDVKM. CDR3 in amino acids: CASRPGLGRSLLALTDTQYF. The CDR3 DNA sequence: TGTGCCAGCAGACCAGGACTGGGTCGATCCCTTCTGGCGCTCACAGATACGCAGTATTTT.